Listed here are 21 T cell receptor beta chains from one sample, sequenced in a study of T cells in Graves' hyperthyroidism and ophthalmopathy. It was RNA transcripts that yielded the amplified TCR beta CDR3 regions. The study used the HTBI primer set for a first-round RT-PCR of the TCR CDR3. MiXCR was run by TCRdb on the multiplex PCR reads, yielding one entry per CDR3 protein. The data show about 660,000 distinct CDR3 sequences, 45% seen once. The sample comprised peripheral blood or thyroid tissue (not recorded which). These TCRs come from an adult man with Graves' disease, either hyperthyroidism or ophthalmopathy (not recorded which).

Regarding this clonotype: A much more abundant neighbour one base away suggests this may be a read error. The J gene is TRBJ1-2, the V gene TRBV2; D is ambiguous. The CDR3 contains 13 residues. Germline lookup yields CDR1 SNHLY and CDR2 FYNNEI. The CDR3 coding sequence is TGTGCCATCAGTGAGTCGGTCCTGCGGGGCTACACCTTC. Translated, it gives CAISESVLRGYTF. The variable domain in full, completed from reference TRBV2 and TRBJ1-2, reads EPEVTQTPSHQVTQMGQEVILRCVPISNHLYFYWYRQILGQKVEFLVSFYNNEISEKSEIFDDQFSVERPDGSNFTLKIRSTKLEDSAMYFCAISESVLRGYTFGSGTRLTVV.

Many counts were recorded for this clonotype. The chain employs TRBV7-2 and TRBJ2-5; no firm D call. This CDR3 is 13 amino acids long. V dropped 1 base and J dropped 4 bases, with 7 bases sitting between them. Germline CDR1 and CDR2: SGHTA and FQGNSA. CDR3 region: CASSLDWPETQYF. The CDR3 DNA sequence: TGTGCCAGCAGCTTAGACTGGCCAGAGACCCAGTACTTC.

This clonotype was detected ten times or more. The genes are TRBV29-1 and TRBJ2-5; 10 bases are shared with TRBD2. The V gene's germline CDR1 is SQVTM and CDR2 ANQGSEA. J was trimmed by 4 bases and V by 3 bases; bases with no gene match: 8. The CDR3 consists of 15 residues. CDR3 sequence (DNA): TGCAGCGTTGACGCAAGAGCGGGAGGGGGAGAGACCCAGTACTTC. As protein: CSVDARAGGGETQYF.

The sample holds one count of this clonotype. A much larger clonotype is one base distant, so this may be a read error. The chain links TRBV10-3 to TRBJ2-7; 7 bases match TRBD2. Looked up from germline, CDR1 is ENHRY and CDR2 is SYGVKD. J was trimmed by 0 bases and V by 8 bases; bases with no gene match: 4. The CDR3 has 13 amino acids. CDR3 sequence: CAIRTSGSYEQYF. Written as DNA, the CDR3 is TGTGCCATCCGGACTAGTGGCTCCTACGAGCAGTACTTC.

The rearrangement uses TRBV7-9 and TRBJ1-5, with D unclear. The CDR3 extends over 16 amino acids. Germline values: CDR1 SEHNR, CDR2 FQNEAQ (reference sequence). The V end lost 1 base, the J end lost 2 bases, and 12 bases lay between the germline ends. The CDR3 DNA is TGTGCCAGCAGCTTAGTGGCCCCGGGTGGCAATCAGCCCCAGCATTTT. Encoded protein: CASSLVAPGGNQPQHF.

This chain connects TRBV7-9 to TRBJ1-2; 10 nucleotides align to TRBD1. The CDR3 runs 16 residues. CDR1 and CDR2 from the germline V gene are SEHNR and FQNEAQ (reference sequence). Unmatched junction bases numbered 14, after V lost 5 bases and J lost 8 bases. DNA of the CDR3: TGTGCCAGCAGCATGGACTCCCCCGGGACAGGGGACGGCTACACCTTC. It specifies CASSMDSPGTGDGYTF.

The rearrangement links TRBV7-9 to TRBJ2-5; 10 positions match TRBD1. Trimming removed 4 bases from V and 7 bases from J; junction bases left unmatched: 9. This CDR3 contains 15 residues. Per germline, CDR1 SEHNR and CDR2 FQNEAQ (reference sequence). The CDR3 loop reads CASSSDRGTERTQYF. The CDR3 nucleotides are TGTGCCAGCAGCTCGGACAGGGGGACAGAACGGACCCAGTACTTC. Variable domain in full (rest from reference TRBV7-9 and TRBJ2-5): DTGVSQNPRHKITKRGQNVTFRCDPISEHNRLYWYRQTLGQGPEFLTYFQNEAQLEKSRLLSDRFSAERPKGSFSTLEIQRTEQGDSAMYLCASSSDRGTERTQYFGPGTRLLVL.

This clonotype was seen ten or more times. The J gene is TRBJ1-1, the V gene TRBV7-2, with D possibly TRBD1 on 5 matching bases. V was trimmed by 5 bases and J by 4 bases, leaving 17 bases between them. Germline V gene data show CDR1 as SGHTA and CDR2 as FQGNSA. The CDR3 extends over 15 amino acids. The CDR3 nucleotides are TGTGCCAGCAGCCCGAACACCGGTGGGGGCACTGAAGCTTTCTTT. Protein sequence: CASSPNTGGGTEAFF.

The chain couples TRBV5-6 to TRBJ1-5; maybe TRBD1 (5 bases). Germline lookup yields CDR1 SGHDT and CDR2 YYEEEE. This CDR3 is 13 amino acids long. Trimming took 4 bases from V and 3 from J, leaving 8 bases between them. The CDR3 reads CASSAGDNQPQHF. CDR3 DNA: TGTGCCAGCAGCGCGGGGGACAATCAGCCCCAGCATTTT.

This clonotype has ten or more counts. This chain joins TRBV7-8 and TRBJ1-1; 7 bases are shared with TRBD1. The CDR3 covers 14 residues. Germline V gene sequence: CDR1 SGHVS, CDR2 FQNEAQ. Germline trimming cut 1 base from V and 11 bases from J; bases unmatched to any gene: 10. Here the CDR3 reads CASSLEQGGKRAFF. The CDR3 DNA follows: TGTGCCAGCAGCTTAGAGCAGGGGGGGAAAAGGGCTTTCTTT.

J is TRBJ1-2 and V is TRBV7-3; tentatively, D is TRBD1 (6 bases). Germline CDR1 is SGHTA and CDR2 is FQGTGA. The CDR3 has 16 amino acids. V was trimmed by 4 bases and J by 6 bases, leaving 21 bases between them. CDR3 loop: CASSSGLAGANDGYTF. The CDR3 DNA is TGTGCCAGCAGCTCAGGACTAGCGGGGGCGAACGATGGCTACACCTTC.

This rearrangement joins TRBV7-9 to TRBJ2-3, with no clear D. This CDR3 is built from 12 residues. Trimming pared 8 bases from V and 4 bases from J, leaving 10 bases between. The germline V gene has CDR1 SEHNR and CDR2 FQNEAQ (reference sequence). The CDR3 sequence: CASRTLADTQYF. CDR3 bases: TGTGCCAGCCGCACCCTGGCAGATACGCAGTATTTT.

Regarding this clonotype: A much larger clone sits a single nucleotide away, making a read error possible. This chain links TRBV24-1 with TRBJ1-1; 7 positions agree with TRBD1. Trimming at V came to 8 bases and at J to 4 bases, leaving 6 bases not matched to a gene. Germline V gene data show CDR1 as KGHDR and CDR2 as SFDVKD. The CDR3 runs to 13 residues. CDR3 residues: CATNPTGATEAFF. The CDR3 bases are TGTGCCACCAACCCAACAGGGGCCACTGAAGCTTTCTTT.

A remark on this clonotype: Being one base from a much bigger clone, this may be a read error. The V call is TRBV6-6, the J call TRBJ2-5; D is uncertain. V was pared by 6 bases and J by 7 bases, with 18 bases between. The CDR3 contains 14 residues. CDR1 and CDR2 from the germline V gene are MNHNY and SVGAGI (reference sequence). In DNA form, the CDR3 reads TGTGCCAGCAGCCCCGAGGTGGCAGAAGGGACCCAGTACTTC. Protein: CASSPEVAEGTQYF.

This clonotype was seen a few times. The CDR3 region has the DNA TGTGCCAGCAGGGACAGGGGCTCCTATAATTCACCCCTCCACTTT. Protein: CASRDRGSYNSPLHF. The chain has TRBV12-3 or TRBV12-4 and TRBJ1-6; the match to TRBD1 covers 9 bases. After removal of 6 bases from V and 0 bases from J, the junction contained 0 bases not matched to a gene. CDR3 length: 15 residues.

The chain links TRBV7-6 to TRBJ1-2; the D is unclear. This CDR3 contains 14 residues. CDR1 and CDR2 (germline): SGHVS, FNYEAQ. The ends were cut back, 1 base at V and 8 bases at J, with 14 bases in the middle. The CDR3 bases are TGTGCCAGCAGCTTAGAGTTGGCGGGTGAGGGCTACACCTTC. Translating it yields CASSLELAGEGYTF.

In DNA form, the CDR3 reads TGTGCCACCAGCAGTGTACACAGGGATCAGCCCCAGCATTTT. Translated, it gives CATSSVHRDQPQHF. The chain is built from TRBV15 and TRBJ1-5; TRBD1 is a possible D gene (6 bases). The germline CDR1 and CDR2 sequences are LNHNV and YYDKDF (reference sequence). The CDR3 loop spans 14 amino acids. Trimming removed 3 bases from V and 5 bases from J, with 11 bases in between.

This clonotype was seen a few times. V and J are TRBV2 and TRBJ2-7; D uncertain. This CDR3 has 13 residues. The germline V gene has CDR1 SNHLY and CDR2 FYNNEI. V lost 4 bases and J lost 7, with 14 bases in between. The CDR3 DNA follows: TGTGCCAGCAGTGTTCTAAGAGAAGGGGAGCAGTACTTC. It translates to CASSVLREGEQYF.

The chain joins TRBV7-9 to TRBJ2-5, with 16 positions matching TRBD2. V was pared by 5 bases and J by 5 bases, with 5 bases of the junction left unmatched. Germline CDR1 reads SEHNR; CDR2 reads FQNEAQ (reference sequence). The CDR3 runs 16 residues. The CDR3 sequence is CASSLGTSGRGETQYF. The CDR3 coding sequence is TGTGCCAGCAGCCTAGGGACTAGCGGGAGGGGGGAGACCCAGTACTTC. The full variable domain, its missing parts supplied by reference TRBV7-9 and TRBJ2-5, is DTGVSQNPRHKITKRGQNVTFRCDPISEHNRLYWYRQTLGQGPEFLTYFQNEAQLEKSRLLSDRFSAERPKGSFSTLEIQRTEQGDSAMYLCASSLGTSGRGETQYFGPGTRLLVL.

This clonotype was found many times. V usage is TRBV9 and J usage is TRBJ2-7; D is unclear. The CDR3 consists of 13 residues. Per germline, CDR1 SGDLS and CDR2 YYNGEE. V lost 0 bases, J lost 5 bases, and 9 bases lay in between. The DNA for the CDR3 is TGTGCCAGCAGCGTAGGACCTGCAAACGAGCAGTACTTC. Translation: CASSVGPANEQYF. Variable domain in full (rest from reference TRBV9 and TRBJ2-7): DSGVTQTPKHLITATGQRVTLRCSPRSGDLSVYWYQQSLDQGLQFLIQYYNGEERAKGNILERFSAQQFPDLHSELNLSSLELGDSALYFCASSVGPANEQYFGPGTRLTVT.

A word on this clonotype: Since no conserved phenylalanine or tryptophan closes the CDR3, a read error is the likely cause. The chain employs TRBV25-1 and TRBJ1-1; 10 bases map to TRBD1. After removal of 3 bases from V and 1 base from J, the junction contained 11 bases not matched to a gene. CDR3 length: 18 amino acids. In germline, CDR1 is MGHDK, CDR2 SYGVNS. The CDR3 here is CASSDHGTGAIGNTEAFL. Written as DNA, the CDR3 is TGTGCCAGCAGTGACCATGGGACAGGGGCGATCGGGAACACTGAAGCTTTCCTT.